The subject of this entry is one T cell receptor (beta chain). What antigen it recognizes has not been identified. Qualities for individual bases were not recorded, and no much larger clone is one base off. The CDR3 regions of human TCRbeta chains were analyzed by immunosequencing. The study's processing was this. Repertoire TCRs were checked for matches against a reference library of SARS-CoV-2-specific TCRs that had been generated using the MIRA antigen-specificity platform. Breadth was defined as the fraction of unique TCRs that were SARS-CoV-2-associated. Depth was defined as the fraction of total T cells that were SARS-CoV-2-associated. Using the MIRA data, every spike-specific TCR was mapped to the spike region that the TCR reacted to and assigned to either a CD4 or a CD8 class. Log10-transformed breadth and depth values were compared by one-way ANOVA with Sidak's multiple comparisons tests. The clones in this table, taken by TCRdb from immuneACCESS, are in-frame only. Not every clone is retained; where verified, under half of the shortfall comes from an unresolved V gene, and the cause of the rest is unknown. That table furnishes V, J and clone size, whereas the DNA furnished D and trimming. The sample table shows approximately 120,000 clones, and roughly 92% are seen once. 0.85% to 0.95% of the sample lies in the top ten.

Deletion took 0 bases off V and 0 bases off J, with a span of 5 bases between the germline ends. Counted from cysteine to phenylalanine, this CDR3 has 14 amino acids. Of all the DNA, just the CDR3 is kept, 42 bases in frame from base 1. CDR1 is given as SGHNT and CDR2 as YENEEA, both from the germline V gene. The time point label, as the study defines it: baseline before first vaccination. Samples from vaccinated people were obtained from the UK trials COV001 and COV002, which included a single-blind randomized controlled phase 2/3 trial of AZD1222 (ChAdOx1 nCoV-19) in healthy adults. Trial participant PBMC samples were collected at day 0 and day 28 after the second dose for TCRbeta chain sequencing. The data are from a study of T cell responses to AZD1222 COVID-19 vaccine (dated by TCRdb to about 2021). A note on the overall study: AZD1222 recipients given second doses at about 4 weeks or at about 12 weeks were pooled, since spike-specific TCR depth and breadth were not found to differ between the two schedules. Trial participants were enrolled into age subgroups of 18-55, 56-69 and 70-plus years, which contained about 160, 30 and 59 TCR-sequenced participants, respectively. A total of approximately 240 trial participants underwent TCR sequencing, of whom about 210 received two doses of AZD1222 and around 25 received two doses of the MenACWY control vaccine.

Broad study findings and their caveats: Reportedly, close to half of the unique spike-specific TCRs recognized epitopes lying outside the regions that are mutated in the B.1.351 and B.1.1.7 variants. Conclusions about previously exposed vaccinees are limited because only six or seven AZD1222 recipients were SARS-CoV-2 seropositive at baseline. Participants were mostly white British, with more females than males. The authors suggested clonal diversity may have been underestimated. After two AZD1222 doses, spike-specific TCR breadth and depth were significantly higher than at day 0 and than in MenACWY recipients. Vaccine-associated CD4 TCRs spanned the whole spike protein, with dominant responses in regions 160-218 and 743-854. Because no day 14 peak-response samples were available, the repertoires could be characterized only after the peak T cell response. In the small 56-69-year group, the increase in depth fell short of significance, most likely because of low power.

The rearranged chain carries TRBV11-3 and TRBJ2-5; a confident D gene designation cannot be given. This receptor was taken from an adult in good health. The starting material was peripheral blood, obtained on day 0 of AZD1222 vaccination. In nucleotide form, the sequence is TGTGCCAGCAGCTTAGATCCTTACCAAGAGACCCAGTACTTC. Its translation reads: CASSLDPYQETQYF.